This passage covers 21 T cell receptor beta chains from one sample sequenced in a study of tumor and adjacent non-tumor tissue in lung cancer. The library came from three nested PCR rounds adapted from ARM-PCR protocols. TCRdb redid the calling of the multiplex PCR reads with MiXCR, one entry per CDR3 protein. Among roughly 93,000 distinct CDR3 sequences listed, less than 80% were seen once. RNA was extracted from bulk tissue without any cell sorting. The sequenced sample was lung tumor tissue. The receptors come from a man aged 60 to 75 with non-small cell lung cancer.

This clonotype showed up just a few times. This rearrangement joins TRBV6-5 to TRBJ2-5; no reliable D call. CDR3 length equals 15 residues. Germline-derived CDR1 and CDR2 are MNHEY and SVGAGI. Trimming removed 9 bases from V and 2 bases from J, with 19 bases in between. The CDR3 nucleotides are TGTGCCAGTACCCAGAGGTGGGGTAGGCAAGAGACCCAGTACTTC. It yields the protein CASTQRWGRQETQYF.

This clonotype was found a few times. No conserved phenylalanine or tryptophan is present at the end of the CDR3, so a read error is the likely explanation. Here the CDR3 DNA reads TGTGCCAGCAGCACCTCCTGCGAGCAGTACCTC. This encodes CASSTSCEQYL. The chain links TRBV12-3 or TRBV12-4 to TRBJ2-7; D gene ambiguous. The CDR3 is 11 amino acids.

Turning to this clonotype: Germline and junction disagree at one end, which may indicate a read error. The rearrangement links TRBV6-6 to TRBJ1-2; TRBD1 aligns across 7 bases. The germline V gene encodes CDR1 MNHNY and CDR2 SVGAGI (reference sequence). The CDR3 is 14 residues long. CDR3 DNA sequence: TGTGCTAGCAGTTACTCGGACAGGAACTATGGCTACATCTTC. Protein: CASSYSDRNYGYIF.

In the case of this clonotype: No conserved phenylalanine or tryptophan is present at the end of the CDR3, so a read error is the likely explanation. The limits of the CDR3 on the DNA are not certain, so only TCRdb's listed CDR3 is given. This chain links TRBV10-3 with TRBJ2-1; the tabulated D call, TRBD2, remains unverified against the DNA. The CDR3 adds up to 14 amino acids, both ends counted. Per germline, CDR1 ENHRY and CDR2 SYGVKD. The CDR3 is CAISSGDRWDEQLV.

The sample holds a few counts of this clonotype. The junction shows a germline mismatch at one end, possibly a read error. V usage is TRBV5-5 and J usage is TRBJ1-3; 7 nucleotides match TRBD1. The CDR3 is 14 residues long. Per germline, CDR1 SGHKS and CDR2 YYEKEE (reference sequence). The CDR3 DNA sequence: TGTGCCAGCAGTCCGACAGGGAGTGGATACACCATATATTTT. Its translation: CASSPTGSGYTIYF.

As for this clonotype: A read error may account for a junction end that differs from germline. As DNA, the CDR3 is TGTGTCAGCAGCCAAGAAACCACCGAACAGATCTATAATTCACCCCTCCACTTT. It translates to CVSSQETTEQIYNSPLHF. The chain recombines TRBV4-2 with TRBJ1-6; the D is unclear. From germline, CDR1 is LGHNA and CDR2 YNFKEQ. The CDR3 sequence is 18 residues long.

In the case of this clonotype: A read error may produce the germline difference seen at one junction end. The rearrangement links TRBV7-9 to TRBJ2-2, with D possibly being TRBD1 (6 bases). Germline loops: CDR1 SEHNR, CDR2 FQNEAQ (reference sequence). The CDR3 has 15 residues. CDR3 region: CANSYWTANTGELFF. The CDR3 region has the DNA TGTGCCAACAGCTATTGGACAGCTAACACCGGCGAGCTGTTTTTT.

A note on this clonotype: An end of the junction does not agree with germline; a read error may underlie this. The chain couples TRBV10-3 to TRBJ1-1; TRBD1 aligns across 8 bases. This CDR3 is 13 amino acids long. Germline values: CDR1 ENHRY, CDR2 SYGVKD. CDR3 coding DNA: TGTGTCATCAGTGAGGACAGGGTCAATGAAGCTTTCTTT. The encoded protein is CVISEDRVNEAFF.

The chain uses TRBV11-2 and TRBJ2-3, with 11 bases that match TRBD2. Germline CDR1 is SGHAT and CDR2 is FQNNGV. The V segment lost 2 bases and the J segment 3 bases; nucleotides outside the gene matches: 4. The CDR3 contains 16 residues. CDR3 residues: CASSLMASGRTDTQYF. The CDR3 bases are TGTGCCAGCAGCTTAATGGCTAGCGGGAGGACAGATACGCAGTATTTT.

This clonotype came up once. Mismatch with germline at one junction end may stem from a read error. In nucleotides, the CDR3 is TGTGCCAGCAGCCTACCCGGCGCCTATGAGCAGAACTTC. Residues: CASSLPGAYEQNF. The J gene is TRBJ2-7, the V gene TRBV11-1; D is unresolved. This CDR3 comprises 13 residues. Per the germline V gene, CDR1 is SGHAT and CDR2 is FQDESV (reference sequence).

V gene TRBV19 combines with J gene TRBJ2-3; D is possibly TRBD2 (6 bases). Trimming removed 5 bases at V and 6 bases at J, with 18 bases between. Germline loops: CDR1 LNHDA, CDR2 SQIVND (reference sequence). CDR3 length: 15 residues. CDR3 sequence reads: CASSAPWTTRDTQYF. The CDR3 region has the DNA TGTGCCAGTAGTGCGCCCTGGACTACTCGGGATACGCAGTATTTT.

This clonotype has ten or more counts. V usage is TRBV6-6 and J usage is TRBJ2-3; tentatively, D is TRBD2 (5 bases). V shed 0 bases and J shed 0 bases, with 16 bases lying between them. The CDR3 is made up of 18 amino acids. Germline V gene lookup returns CDR1 MNHNY and CDR2 SVGAGI (reference sequence). The CDR3 bases are TGTGCCAGCAGTTACTCGATCGGTTCGGGATCTAGCACAGATACGCAGTATTTT. This encodes CASSYSIGSGSSTDTQYF.

On this clonotype: At one end the junction does not follow the germline gene, possibly because of a read error. The chain joins TRBV6-6 to TRBJ1-6; D is unclear. The CDR3 covers 14 residues. The germline CDR1 and CDR2 sequences are MNHNY and SVGAGI (reference sequence). The CDR3 region is CASSLMAPDAPLRF. The DNA of the CDR3 is TGTGCCAGCAGCCTGATGGCCCCGGATGCACCCCTCCGCTTT.

As regards this clonotype: With a much larger clone just one base away, this may be a read error. The chain has TRBV5-4 and TRBJ1-3; D might be TRBD1 (6 bases). The CDR3 has 16 residues. Germline V gene lookup returns CDR1 SGHNT and CDR2 YYREEE (reference sequence). The CDR3 DNA follows: TGTGCCAGCAGGTTGCGGCTACAGGGTTACGGAAACGCCATATATTTT. Its protein is CASRLRLQGYGNAIYF. Complete variable domain (other parts from reference TRBV5-4 and TRBJ1-3): ETGVTQSPTHLIKTRGQQVTLRCSSQSGHNTVSWYQQALGQGPQFIFQYYREEENGRGNFPPRFSGLQFPNYSSELNVNALELDDSALYLCASRLRLQGYGNAIYFGEGSWLTVV.

The table lists this clonotype with many counts. The chain has TRBV7-9 and TRBJ2-7; D may be TRBD1 (6 bases). Per germline, CDR1 SEHNR and CDR2 FQNEAQ (reference sequence). Trimming left V 5 bases short and J 3 bases short, with 14 bases between. The CDR3 is made up of 14 amino acids. CDR3 region: CASSPQGQYYEQYF. CDR3 sequence (DNA): TGTGCCAGCAGCCCTCAAGGACAGTACTACGAGCAGTACTTC.

Note on this clonotype: In this CDR3 the conserved last residue, phenylalanine or tryptophan, is missing, so a read error is likely. The chain combines TRBV11-3 with TRBJ2-7; no clear D. Trimming shortened V by 7 bases and J by 2 bases, and 15 bases separated the two germline ends. Germline V gene data show CDR1 as SGHNT and CDR2 as YENEEA. The CDR3 spans 14 residues. CDR3 sequence: CASNSLEAPYEQYL. For the CDR3, the DNA is TGTGCCAGCAACTCTCTAGAGGCCCCCTACGAGCAGTACCTC.

In its sample, this clonotype was seen many times. V usage is TRBV6-5 and J usage is TRBJ1-5; possible D gene TRBD1, 5 bases. Looked up from germline, CDR1 is MNHEY and CDR2 is SVGAGI. The V end lost 10 bases, the J end lost 4 bases, and 17 bases lay between the germline ends. This CDR3 is built from 14 residues. CDR3 nucleotides: TGTGCCACCCACGCAGGGCTGGGGAATCAGCCCCAGCATTTT. Translating gives CATHAGLGNQPQHF.

About this clonotype itself: This CDR3 is missing its conserved last phenylalanine or tryptophan, likely due to a read error. The limits of the CDR3 on the DNA are not certain, so only TCRdb's listed CDR3 is given. The chain combines TRBV11-1 with TRBJ1-1. Germline values: CDR1 SGHAT, CDR2 FQDESV (reference sequence). The CDR3 region is 15 residues in length, termini included. CDR3 in amino acids: CASTLKRGPDTEALY.

Of note for this clonotype: At one end the junction does not follow the germline gene, possibly because of a read error. J is TRBJ2-3 and V is TRBV11-2; D call uncertain. The CDR3 is made up of 14 amino acids. Germline V lookup: CDR1 SGHAT, CDR2 FQNNGV. CDR3 coding DNA: TGTGGCAGCAGCGACCGGACCTCTACGGCCACGCAGTATTTT. This sequence encodes CGSSDRTSTATQYF.

In this sample, this clonotype turned up a few times. The CDR3 does not close with the conserved phenylalanine or tryptophan, likely indicating a read error. The chain couples TRBV5-6 to TRBJ2-7; perhaps TRBD1 as D (5 bases). CDR3 length equals 13 residues. The V and J ends lost 5 bases and 1 base respectively, with 10 bases between them. Per the germline V gene, CDR1 is SGHDT and CDR2 is YYEEEE. The CDR3 DNA follows: TGTGCCAGCAGTTATGACAGATCCTACGAGCAGTACTTA. It yields the protein CASSYDRSYEQYL.

Turning to this clonotype: One end of the junction fails to match germline, which may point to a read error. V usage is TRBV11-2 and J usage is TRBJ2-1; D is possibly TRBD1 (8 bases). The CDR3 covers 16 residues. Germline lookup yields CDR1 SGHAT and CDR2 FQNNGV. The CDR3 protein is CASSLGQGGPNNELFF. The CDR3 nucleotides read TGTGCCAGCAGTTTAGGACAGGGAGGGCCGAACAATGAGCTGTTCTTC.